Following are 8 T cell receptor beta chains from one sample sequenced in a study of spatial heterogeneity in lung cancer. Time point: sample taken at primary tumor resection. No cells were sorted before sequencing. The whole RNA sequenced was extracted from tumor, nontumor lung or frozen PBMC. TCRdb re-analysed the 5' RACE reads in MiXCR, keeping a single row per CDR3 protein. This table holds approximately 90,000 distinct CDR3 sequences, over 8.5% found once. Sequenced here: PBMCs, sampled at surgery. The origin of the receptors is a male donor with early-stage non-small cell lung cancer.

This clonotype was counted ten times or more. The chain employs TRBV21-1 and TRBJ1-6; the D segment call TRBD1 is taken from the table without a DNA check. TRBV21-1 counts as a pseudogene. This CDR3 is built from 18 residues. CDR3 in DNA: TGTGCCAGCAGCTTTCGGGACAGGGGAGGTCCCTATAATTCACCCCTCCACTTT. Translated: CASSFRDRGGPYNSPLHF.

CDR3 in DNA: TGTGCCAGCAGCTTGAGGGGGGCACCCTACAATGAGCAGTTCTTC. This codes for CASSLRGAPYNEQFF. The V and J genes are TRBV5-4 and TRBJ2-1; D may be TRBD1 or TRBD2 (6 bases each). V lost 1 base, J lost 2 bases, and 10 bases lay in between. The germline CDR1 and CDR2 sequences are SGHNT and YYREEE (reference sequence). This CDR3 comprises 15 residues.

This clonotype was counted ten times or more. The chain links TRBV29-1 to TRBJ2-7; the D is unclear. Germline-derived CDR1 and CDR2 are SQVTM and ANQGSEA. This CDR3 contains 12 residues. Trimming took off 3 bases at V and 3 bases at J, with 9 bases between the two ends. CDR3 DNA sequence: TGCAGCGTTGATGACGGAAGCTACGAGCAGTACTTC. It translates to CSVDDGSYEQYF.

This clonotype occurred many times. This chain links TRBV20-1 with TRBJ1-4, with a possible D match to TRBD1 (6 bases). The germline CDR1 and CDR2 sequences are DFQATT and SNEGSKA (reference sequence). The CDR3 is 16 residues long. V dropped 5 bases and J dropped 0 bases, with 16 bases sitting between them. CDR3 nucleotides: TGCAGTGCTTCGTCTACAGGGTCCCCAACTAATGAAAAACTGTTTTTT. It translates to CSASSTGSPTNEKLFF.

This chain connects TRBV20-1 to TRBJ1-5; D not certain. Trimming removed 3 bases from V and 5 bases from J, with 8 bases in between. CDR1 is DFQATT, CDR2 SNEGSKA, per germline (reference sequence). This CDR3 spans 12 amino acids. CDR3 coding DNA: TGCAGTGCTAGTAATATGGATCAGCCCCAGCATTTT. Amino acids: CSASNMDQPQHF.

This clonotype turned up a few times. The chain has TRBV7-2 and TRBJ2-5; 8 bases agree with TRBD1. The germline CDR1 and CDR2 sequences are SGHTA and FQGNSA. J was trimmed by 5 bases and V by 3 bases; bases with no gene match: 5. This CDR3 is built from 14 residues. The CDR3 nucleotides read TGTGCCAGCAGCTTTGACAGGGGTTTTGAGACCCAGTACTTC. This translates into CASSFDRGFETQYF.

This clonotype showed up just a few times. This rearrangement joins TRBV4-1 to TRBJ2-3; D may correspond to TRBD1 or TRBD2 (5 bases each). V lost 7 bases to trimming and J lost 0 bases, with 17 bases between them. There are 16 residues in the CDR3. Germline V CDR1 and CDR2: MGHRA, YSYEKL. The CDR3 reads CASTPEGSSSTDTQYF. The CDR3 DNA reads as TGCGCCAGCACCCCCGAGGGGTCCTCTAGCACAGATACGCAGTATTTT.

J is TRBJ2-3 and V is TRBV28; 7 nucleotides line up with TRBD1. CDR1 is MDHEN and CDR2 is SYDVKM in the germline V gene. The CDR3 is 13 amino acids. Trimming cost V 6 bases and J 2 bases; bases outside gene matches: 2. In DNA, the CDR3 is TGTGCCAGCAGGAGGGGGCACACAGATACGCAGTATTTT. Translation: CASRRGHTDTQYF.